This TCR beta chain is from a study of blood T cell repertoires in COVID-19. Overall study context: Material from acute and convalescent COVID-19 was sourced from the United States, Italy and Spain.

Original processing methods: How many nucleated cells were present was estimated from reference gene primer amplification. Using immunoSEQ multiplex PCR, the repertoire was profiled, and TCRdb retains in-frame clones only, with some absent. The V and J calls and clone size are taken from that table; D and trimming were inferred from the DNA. This table has around 60,000 clones, around 77% appearing once. The clonotype was recovered from a man older than 75 with active or convalescent COVID-19. The specimen was peripheral blood.

CDR3 coding DNA: TGTGCCAGTAGTATAAGCGGCTATGGAACTAGAGGGAACACCGGGGAGCTGTTTTTT. Its protein is CASSISGYGTRGNTGELFF. V is TRBV19 and J is TRBJ2-2; tentative D call: TRBD2 (5 bases). This CDR3 is built from 19 residues. Trimming took 2 bases from V and 1 from J, leaving 20 bases between them. Germline values: CDR1 LNHDA, CDR2 SQIVND (reference sequence).